These 21 T cell receptor beta chains originate from one sample sequenced in a study of Graves' ophthalmopathy and Graves' hyperthyroidism (dated by TCRdb to the late 2010s). The sample was run on an Illumina HiSeq 2000. TCR beta CDR3 regions were amplified from RNA transcripts for repertoire sequencing. A first-round RT-PCR used HTBI primers with the Qiagen OneStep RT-PCR kit, followed by a second-round multiplex PCR, size selection and purification. TCRdb redid the processing of the public reads, applying fastp at Q25 and MiXCR, and retained in-frame beta chains. Records with the same CDR3 protein are collapsed into one entry carrying the most frequent genes and DNA. The sample table lists some 410,000 distinct CDR3 sequences, about 21% of them with a count of one. The biggest ten clones account for roughly 3% of the sample. The sequenced material came from peripheral blood. The origin of the receptors is a woman aged 18-35 years with stable Graves' hyperthyroidism. Donor details come from another sample of the same person, matched by shared clones.

A single count supports this clonotype. The V call is TRBV6-1, the J call TRBJ1-1, with TRBD1 matching over 8 bases. Per the germline V gene, CDR1 is MNHNS and CDR2 is SASEGT. The CDR3 contains 15 residues. The trim removed 7 bases at V and 5 bases at J, leaving 12 bases unmatched. CDR3 sequence: CASTIHGQGATEAFF. Written as DNA, the CDR3 is TGTGCCAGCACCATCCACGGGCAGGGGGCAACTGAAGCTTTCTTT.

This clonotype was counted ten times or more. The V gene is TRBV29-1, the J gene TRBJ1-2; 11 bases fit TRBD1. V dropped 6 bases and J dropped 8; count of bases not matched to a gene: 8. CDR1 is SQVTM and CDR2 is ANQGSEA in the germline V gene. This CDR3 has 13 residues. Here the CDR3 reads CSVKKGQGGGYTF. The CDR3 DNA reads TGCAGCGTAAAAAAGGGACAGGGGGGAGGCTACACCTTC.

This clonotype was recorded at least ten times. The J gene is TRBJ1-1, the V gene TRBV7-2, with a possible D match to TRBD1 (5 bases). Trimming took 6 bases from V and 3 from J, leaving 17 bases between them. There are 15 residues in the CDR3. Per the germline V gene, CDR1 is SGHTA and CDR2 is FQGNSA. The CDR3 DNA reads as TGTGCCAGCAGGGCGCCCCCTGGGGACGACACTGAAGCTTTCTTT. Encoded protein: CASRAPPGDDTEAFF.

This clonotype was counted many times. The chain links TRBV30 to TRBJ2-7; 9 bases agree with TRBD2. The CDR3 runs to 15 residues. The V and J ends lost 3 bases and 3 bases, in that order; junction bases with no gene match: 9. Germline CDR1 GTSNPN, CDR2 SVGIG (reference sequence). The CDR3 sequence: CAWSHPGLAIYEQYF. In DNA, the CDR3 is TGTGCCTGGAGCCACCCGGGACTAGCAATCTACGAGCAGTACTTC.

This clonotype has more than one count but fewer than ten. The chain is built from TRBV19 and TRBJ1-5; D not resolved. V was trimmed by 5 bases and J by 0 bases, leaving 11 bases between them. Germline CDR1 and CDR2: LNHDA and SQIVND (reference sequence). The CDR3 extends over 15 amino acids. CDR3 DNA: TGTGCCAGTAGTCCGACGGGGTATAGCAATCAGCCCCAGCATTTT. Translation: CASSPTGYSNQPQHF.

The table lists this clonotype with many counts. The chain joins TRBV30 to TRBJ1-3, with 7 bases that match TRBD1. Germline V gene sequence: CDR1 GTSNPN, CDR2 SVGIG (reference sequence). The CDR3 spans 17 residues. V shed 3 bases and J 1 base; nucleotides not matched to a gene: 12. As DNA, the CDR3 is TGTGCCTGGAGCCGTAAAGGCCTGGGACAGTCTGGAAACACCATATATTTT. This gives the protein CAWSRKGLGQSGNTIYF. Drawing the rest from reference TRBV30 and TRBJ1-3, the complete variable domain is SQTIHQWPATLVQPVGSPLSLECTVEGTSNPNLYWYRQAAGRGLQLLFYSVGIGQISSEVPQNLSASRPQDRQFILSSKKLLLSDSGFYLCAWSRKGLGQSGNTIYFGEGSWLTVV.

This clonotype was observed many times. The chain joins TRBV29-1 to TRBJ2-5; tentative D call: TRBD1 (6 bases). This CDR3 comprises 12 residues. V was trimmed by 8 bases and J by 1 base, leaving 11 bases between them. Germline V lookup: CDR1 SQVTM, CDR2 ANQGSEA. CDR3 DNA sequence: TGCAGCAGGGTGACAGGCCAAGAGACCCAGTACTTC. The encoded protein is CSRVTGQETQYF. Together with reference TRBV29-1 and TRBJ2-5, the CDR3 gives the full variable domain: SAVISQKPSRDICQRGTSLTIQCQVDSQVTMMFWYRQQPGQSLTLIATANQGSEATYESGFVIDKFPISRPNLTFSTLTVSNMSPEDSSIYLCSRVTGQETQYFGPGTRLLVL.

This clonotype was seen at least ten times. J is TRBJ1-2 and V is TRBV15, with 9 positions matching TRBD1. V lost 5 bases, J lost 7 bases, and 11 bases stayed unmatched. The CDR3 runs 15 residues. Per germline, CDR1 LNHNV and CDR2 YYDKDF (reference sequence). CDR3 DNA: TGTGCCACCAGCGGCGAACAGGGGGCGCGTGGTGGCTACACCTTC. This encodes CATSGEQGARGGYTF.

To note about this clonotype: Without the conserved terminal phenylalanine or tryptophan, this CDR3 likely stems from a read error. The DNA is omitted, as the CDR3 cannot be located on it reliably, and the CDR3 follows TCRdb's listing. V and J are TRBV11-2 and TRBJ1-2; whether TRBD1, the table's D call, matches the DNA was not checked. Germline V CDR1 and CDR2: SGHAT, FQNNGV. Counting both end residues, the CDR3 totals 16 amino acids. CDR3 residues: CASSLDRTGALYGYTV.

This clonotype was recorded at least ten times. The chain couples TRBV6-2 or TRBV6-3 to TRBJ2-7; D remains unclear. Germline-derived CDR1 and CDR2 are MNHEY and SVGEGT. Trimming removed 4 bases from V and 1 base from J, with 8 bases in between. The length of the CDR3 is 13 residues. The CDR3 DNA reads TGTGCCAGCAGTTCGCTCTATTCCTACGAGCAGTACTTC. It specifies CASSSLYSYEQYF.

This clonotype was detected many times. The gene calls are TRBV5-1 and TRBJ2-7; 8 positions match TRBD1. Germline CDR1 is SGHRS and CDR2 is YFSETQ. V was clipped by 4 bases and J by 8 bases; unmatched bases: 11. This CDR3 is 14 amino acids long. The DNA for the CDR3 is TGCGCCAGCAGCCCGCGGACAGGGTCAAGAAAGCAGTACTTC. It specifies CASSPRTGSRKQYF.

This clonotype was seen many times. In nucleotides, the CDR3 is TGTGCCAGCAGCGGTACGAGGCGGGAGACCCAGTACTTC. This codes for CASSGTRRETQYF. This chain joins TRBV7-8 and TRBJ2-5, with D hard to call. Germline CDR1 is SGHVS and CDR2 is FQNEAQ. The V and J ends lost 5 bases and 5 bases respectively, with 12 bases between them. The CDR3 totals 13 residues.

The V call is TRBV7-2, the J call TRBJ1-6, with D unclear. Germline CDR1 is SGHTA and CDR2 is FQGNSA. V was pared by 1 base and J by 0 bases, with 10 bases between. The CDR3 has 17 residues. This chain's CDR3 is CASSLVNSLSYNSPLHF. The CDR3 DNA reads TGTGCCAGCAGCTTAGTGAACAGCCTCTCCTATAATTCACCCCTCCACTTT. The full variable domain, completed using reference TRBV7-2 and TRBJ1-6, is GAGVSQSPSNKVTEKGKDVELRCDPISGHTALYWYRQSLGQGLEFLIYFQGNSAPDKSGLPSDRFSAERTGGSVSTLTIQRTQQEDSAVYLCASSLVNSLSYNSPLHFGNGTRLTVT.

This clonotype was counted at least ten times. The chain couples TRBV28 to TRBJ2-7; the D is unclear. Germline CDR1 MDHEN, CDR2 SYDVKM. This CDR3 spans 13 amino acids. V was trimmed by 6 bases and J by 6 bases, leaving 15 bases between them. CDR3 sequence (DNA): TGTGCCAGCAGGCAGTCGGATCGGCCCGAGCAGTACTTC. Translating gives CASRQSDRPEQYF.

This clonotype was counted many times. V gene TRBV6-1 combines with J gene TRBJ1-1; D gene uncertain. The CDR3 runs 14 residues. Trimming removed 4 bases from V and 1 base from J, with 10 bases in between. Germline-derived CDR1 and CDR2 are MNHNS and SASEGT. The CDR3 loop reads CASSATGRNTEAFF. For the CDR3, the DNA is TGTGCCAGCAGTGCCACCGGGAGGAACACTGAAGCTTTCTTT.

This clonotype was seen repeatedly, ten times or more. The chain has TRBV2 and TRBJ1-5; 7 bases line up with TRBD1. Germline trimming cut 8 bases from V and 0 bases from J; bases unmatched to any gene: 4. The V gene's germline CDR1 is SNHLY and CDR2 FYNNEI. The CDR3 length is 14 residues. The CDR3 loop is CASGDRNSNQPQHF. CDR3 DNA sequence: TGTGCCAGCGGGGACAGAAATAGCAATCAGCCCCAGCATTTT.

This clonotype showed up many times. The rearrangement joins TRBV13 to TRBJ2-4; D is perhaps TRBD2 (6 bases). The CDR3 consists of 17 residues. CDR1 is PRHDT, CDR2 FYEKMQ, per germline (reference sequence). V was pared by 0 bases and J by 0 bases, with 12 bases between. The CDR3 here is CASSLGGRRLAKNIQYF. DNA of the CDR3: TGTGCCAGCAGCTTAGGAGGGAGGAGGCTAGCCAAAAACATTCAGTACTTC. Using reference TRBV13 and TRBJ2-4 for the parts outside the CDR3, the full variable domain is AAGVIQSPRHLIKEKRETATLKCYPIPRHDTVYWYQQGPGQDPQFLISFYEKMQSDKGSIPDRFSAQQFSDYHSELNMSSLELGDSALYFCASSLGGRRLAKNIQYFGAGTRLSVL.

This clonotype was counted ten times or more. This chain uses TRBV6-5 with TRBJ1-1, with D unclear. There are 13 residues in the CDR3. V gave up 2 bases and J gave up 6 bases, with 10 bases separating them. The germline gives CDR1 MNHEY, CDR2 SVGAGI. Here the CDR3 DNA reads TGTGCCAGCAGTTACCAAATCCCCGCTGAAGCTTTCTTT. It specifies CASSYQIPAEAFF.

This clonotype was recorded at least ten times. The CDR3 does not end in the conserved phenylalanine or tryptophan, so this is likely a read error. The chain joins TRBV24-1 to TRBJ1-5; D not resolved. CDR1 is KGHDR and CDR2 is SFDVKD in the germline V gene. Deletions cut 12 bases from V and 4 bases from J, with 15 bases between. This CDR3 contains 13 residues. The CDR3 is CAPHYQRNQPQHS. CDR3 coding DNA: TGTGCCCCTCACTACCAACGGAATCAGCCCCAGCATTCT.

This clonotype was detected ten times or more. The chain recombines TRBV29-1 with TRBJ2-7, with 7 bases fitting TRBD2. The CDR3 covers 14 residues. From germline, CDR1 is SQVTM and CDR2 ANQGSEA. DNA for the CDR3: TGCTGGGTTCTTCCGGGAGGTCTCTCCTACGAGCAGTACTTC. Residues: CWVLPGGLSYEQYF.

This clonotype was counted ten times or more. This chain links TRBV10-2 with TRBJ2-5; tentatively, D is TRBD2 (6 bases). In germline, CDR1 is WSHSY, CDR2 SAAADI. V lost 8 bases and J 5 bases, leaving 15 bases between the germline ends. The CDR3 runs to 13 residues. This chain's CDR3 is CASGLAVTETQYF. The CDR3 DNA is TGCGCCAGCGGCTTAGCGGTCACGGAGACCCAGTACTTC.